This TCR beta chain was identified in a study of cytomegalovirus exposure and HLA in healthy donors listed by TCRdb under 2017. Regarding the research as a whole: In an earlier analysis of some 610 of the donors, around 300 Gb of sequence data and 90 million to 130 million unique TCR beta sequences from approximately 180 million T cells were reported. About 280 gigabases of sequencing data and around 90 million unique TCR sequences made up an early release that covered roughly 670 HLA-typed donors. Among the roughly 400 genotyped donors, roughly 80% belonged to the genetic ancestry cluster associated with self-reported Caucasian donors. The study aimed to test whether signatures of past pathogen exposure could be identified by cataloging public T cell receptors. The study used immunosequencing to profile the T cell repertoires of hundreds of subjects and linked those repertoires to cytomegalovirus serostatus. In addition to the first cohort of approximately 670 subjects, a separate validation cohort of around 110 different subjects was used. The study combined high-throughput TCR immunosequencing, statistical association of individual TCRs with disease status, and machine learning to predict cytomegalovirus infection status. A later analysis re-analyzed previously published TCR beta repertoires from roughly 630 donors and added high-resolution HLA genotyping to study TCR occurrence patterns. Rather than drawing on any new phenotypic data, the later analysis identified candidate immune exposures from TCR beta sequences and the way those sequences occurred across donors. An earlier analysis of some 500 of the donors used high-throughput TCR beta sequencing to judge whether each TCR beta V gene segment behaved as functional or pseudogenic. Donor age, sex, ethnicity and CMV serostatus were collected together with the repertoire data. A later genetic analysis used genome-wide SNP genotypes for about 55% of the 666 donors, treating that subset as a discovery cohort. Every repertoire in the discovery cohort had been generated on one and the same sequencing platform. Both class I and class II loci were covered by HLA typing, at four-digit resolution. Typing coverage varied by locus: about 620-630 donors for A, B, C, DRB1 and DQB1; 522 for DQA1; around 610 for DPA1; more than 450 for DPB1. Several DR-DQ haplotypes were handled as single units for association and clustering because linkage in the cohort was strong. Among some 400 genotyped donors of the cohort, an average of approximately 240,000 unique TCR beta nucleotide sequences was sequenced per donor, of which approximately 19% were non-productive.

Note on this clone: Its cognate antigen has yet to be identified. No qualities accompany the bases; no much larger clone lies one base away.

The library was generated by the immunoSEQ multiplex PCR assay. For the multiplex PCR, a mixture combining 60 forward primers for TCR Vbeta segments and 13 reverse primers for TCR Jbeta segments was used. Amplification of the CDR3 region of rearranged TCR beta genes was performed with a multiplex PCR assay on genomic DNA. The Illumina HiSeq System was used to sequence the amplified TCR beta libraries as 87-base-pair reads. From the authors' description of their analysis: A later analysis tallied around 82 million unique TCR beta chains across the 640 or so repertoires, and some 10 million of those chains were shared by two or more donors. Raw reads were error-corrected and collapsed into unique sequences by a nearest-neighbor algorithm in which closely related sequences were merged to remove PCR and sequencing errors. To assign V, D and J gene segments, CDR3 sequences were aligned to IMGT reference sequences. For a sequence to be retained, at least a six-nucleotide match to both a V gene segment and a J gene segment was required. Rearrangements were classified as productive when the CDR3 lacked stop codons and remained in frame with V and J, and all other rearrangements were classified as non-productive. CDR3 was defined by IMGT convention, running from the second conserved V-encoded cysteine to the conserved J-encoded phenylalanine. In an earlier analysis of roughly 610 of the donors, sequences lacking an unambiguous match to a single V gene segment were excluded. In an earlier analysis of 450 to 700 of the donors, V segments were called functional above 56.7% productive rearrangements and were called segregating when the between-donor standard deviation exceeded 5%. A statistical classification framework was built for diagnosing cytomegalovirus status from the catalog of TCR beta chain sequences. In a later analysis, TCR nucleotide sequences were compared against IMGT/GENE-DB human TR gene sequences so that V and J genes could be assigned. The TCRdist pipeline was used in a later analysis to assign CDR3 sequences and most-parsimonious VDJ recombination scenarios. In a later analysis, each TCR beta chain was defined by its CDR3 amino acid sequence together with its V-gene family, and reads without a unique V-gene family were excluded. A later analysis removed 500 to 600 highly shared, low-generation-probability nucleotide sequences to deal with suspected cross-contamination and a sequencing artifact. For each public chain, a later analysis derived a clonal expansion index from normalized ranks of inferred template counts within each repertoire. In a later analysis, generation probabilities were computed using a VDJ recombination model fitted to out-of-frame rearrangements, and the results were checked against IGoR. In a later analysis, TCR-TCR, TCR-HLA and TCR-CMV co-occurrence was scored with hypergeometric tests, and a repertoire-size bias correction was applied to TCR pairs. In a later analysis, false discovery rates were estimated by permuting HLA or CMV assignments 20 times. A later analysis grouped co-occurring TCRs with DBSCAN, adding TCRdist sequence similarity when clustering within HLA-allele-positive subsets. Repertoires with fewer than 30,000 or more than 120,000 public chains, plus five repertoires with anomalous nucleotide sharing, were excluded from co-occurrence clustering. Sourced from immuneACCESS, this table was stored by TCRdb with only in-frame sequences that have V and J called. A share of the clones is absent; for the studies checked, an unresolved V gene accounts for under half, and the remainder has no known explanation. V, J and clone size are those of that table, while D and trimming were read from the DNA. The sample yields approximately 170,000 clones; approximately 80% were counted once. The ten largest account for more than 1% of the sample.

Via the germline V gene, CDR1 is SGHTA and CDR2 FQGNSA. Its CDR3 holds 13 amino acids, cysteine through phenylalanine. Left in the record is the CDR3 DNA by itself, 39 bases read in frame from the first base. V and J lose 1 base and 9 bases, and a span of 10 bases separates them. Study-wide findings and limitations: In vitro tests confirmed that three of the cytomegalovirus-associated TCR beta chains recognize cytomegalovirus antigens. At a false discovery rate of 0.05, a later analysis linked 16,951 TCR beta sequences to specific HLA alleles. The sequencing pipeline was judged likely to have produced a cluster of highly shared sequence variants as a technical artifact. In a later analysis, most CMV-associated TCR beta chains were found to appear HLA-restricted, with HLA associations seemingly driven largely by CMV exposure. Immune exposure information for the cohort was limited to CMV serostatus. Because counts were too low, roughly 16 rarely observed V segments, including chromosome 9 orphons, were left out of the earlier analysis of a few hundred of the donors. Presence/absence analyses assumed roughly uniform sequencing depth across donors, an assumption that may not hold. A later genetic analysis reported fewer N-insertions in productive TCRs among donors in an Asian-associated ancestry cluster than the roughly 650-donor mean. Only TCR beta chains were sequenced in this cohort, and the absence of alpha or paired-chain data limited detectable features. Strong co-occurrence of HLA alleles, especially DR and DQ, made assigning TCR associations to individual alleles difficult. In an earlier analysis of fewer than 750 of the donors, most TCR beta V segments were observed in productive rearrangements about 87% or about 30% of the time, broadly matching IMGT annotations. In a later analysis, several top co-occurrence clusters were reported to appear linked to parvovirus B19, influenza, CMV and Epstein-Barr virus. A later genetic analysis associated a missense DCLRE1C variant with V-gene and J-gene trimming of TCR beta chains, and an independent cohort replicated the association. In a later analysis, the rate of TCR association differed among HLA loci, with DRB1 alleles having the most associated TCRs and HLA-C alleles having the fewest. Linkage disequilibrium might explain the correlated functional status among segregating V segments, but an unknown experimental factor could not be excluded. The study gave a list of around 170 TCR beta chains associated with cytomegalovirus. In both the original and validation cohorts, the classifier was reported to diagnose cytomegalovirus status with high specificity and sensitivity. Compared with equally common non-associated chains, HLA-associated TCR beta chains in a later analysis were more clonally expanded and had lower generation probabilities. Most TCR sequences were observed very rarely across donors, whereas some public TCRs were present in many individuals. Because the 87-base-pair reads could not distinguish some IMGT-functional V segments, including TRBV6-2 and TRBV6-3, those segments were excluded. HLA typing was unavailable for some donors at each locus, so association tests used only the typed subset. The authors suggested that the approach could potentially be generalized to other disease states and immunological phenotypes. A further reported finding was that TCR beta sequences accurately predicted the HLA-A and HLA-B alleles for most subjects in the first cohort.

The cohort consisted of 666 healthy bone marrow donors. Cohort members were all nominally healthy when sampled, although unrecorded immune exposures were likely present. The donor was CMV seronegative and was included in the group of approximately 350 seronegative cohort members. A peripheral blood sample was collected from each donor, and TCR beta sequencing was performed on peripheral blood mononuclear cells. The Qiagen DNeasy Blood Extraction Kit was used to extract genomic DNA from the blood cell samples. This chain joins TRBV7-2 to TRBJ2-1; TRBD2 is a possible D gene, resting on 7 matching bases. Sequenced input: PBMCs. The sequence came from a boy younger than 10 in good health and CMV-seronegative. The CDR3 region reads CASSLEGGVEQFF. The DNA reads TGTGCCAGCAGCTTAGAAGGGGGGGTTGAGCAGTTCTTC.